The rows below give T cell receptor beta chains drawn from one sample of a study of blood T cell repertoires in COVID-19. Some clones are missing from TCRdb's copy, which holds only in-frame ones; the method was immunoSEQ multiplex PCR. This sample has 95,000 to 150,000 clones, with around four fifths found just once. Sequences were obtained from peripheral blood. The origin of the receptors is a human donor in a cohort sampled during active COVID-19. Both conserved end residues are part of each CDR3. Each record gives: clone size, V gene, J gene, D gene, CDR3 DNA, CDR3 protein. The D gene is left open where the match is weak. Part of the rows lack a size; the others show once, few, many or a class for expanded clones.

.	TRBV4-1	TRBJ2-7	TRBD2	TGCGCCAGCAGCCAAGAAGGAGTAGCGGGCGCCAACGAGCAGTACTTC	CASSQEGVAGANEQYF
once	TRBV18	TRBJ2-2	.	TGTGCCAGCTCACCGTGGGTTTCGGGAGATAACACCGGGGAGCTGTTTTTT	CASSPWVSGDNTGELFF
.	TRBV19	TRBJ1-1	.	TGTGCCAGTAGTATCCGACACCTTATGAACACTGAAGCTTTCTTT	CASSIRHLMNTEAFF
.	TRBV2	TRBJ2-7	TRBD2	TGTGCCAGCAGGCGGCGGGGGATAACCTACGAGCAGTACTTC	CASRRRGITYEQYF
.	TRBV30	TRBJ1-1	.	TGTGCCTGGAGTCGGGACACTGAAGCTTTCTTT	CAWSRDTEAFF
.	TRBV6-1	TRBJ2-7	.	TGTGCCAGCAGTGAGGTCGGGGACGAGCAGTACTTC	CASSEVGDEQYF
.	TRBV4-1	TRBJ2-2	.	TGCGCCAGCAGCCAAGGTCACGGGGACACCGGGGAGCTGTTTTTT	CASSQGHGDTGELFF
.	TRBV2	TRBJ1-2	TRBD1	TGTGCCAGCAGTGAAGCGACTAGGGGGCAATCTCGTGGCTACACCTTC	CASSEATRGQSRGYTF
.	TRBV30	TRBJ1-1	.	TGTGCCTGGGCCCGGACAGCTTTTGAAGCTTTCTTT	CAWARTAFEAFF
.	TRBV19	TRBJ2-7	.	TGTGCCAGTAGCGATCAGGGGGGCTCCTACGAGCAGTACTTC	CASSDQGGSYEQYF
.	TRBV4-1	TRBJ1-5	TRBD1	TGCGCCAGCAGCCAAGTTAAGGGGGCGTGGAGCAATCAGCCCCAGCATTTT	CASSQVKGAWSNQPQHF
.	TRBV5-8	TRBJ2-1	TRBD2	TGTGCCAGCAGCTTGGCACTAGCGGGAGGAAAGGAGCAGTTCTTC	CASSLALAGGKEQFF
.	TRBV28	TRBJ1-2	.	TGTGCCAGCAGTTCCCTCCAGGTGAACTATGGCTACACCTTC	CASSSLQVNYGYTF
.	TRBV18	TRBJ2-7	TRBD1	TGTGCCAGCTCACCTGGGACAGGTCTTTACGAGCAGTACTTC	CASSPGTGLYEQYF
.	TRBV7-8	TRBJ1-5	.	TGTGCCAGCAGCTTAAGAGGCCAGGGGTACAATCAGCCCCAGCATTTT	CASSLRGQGYNQPQHF
.	TRBV5-5	TRBJ2-3	.	TGTGCCAGCAACAGTTTGGTAGATACGCAGTATTTT	CASNSLVDTQYF
.	TRBV7-2	TRBJ2-2	TRBD2	TGTGCCAGCAGCCGCAGCGGGGGCCTGCGGTCCGTCGGGGAGCTGTTTTTT	CASSRSGGLRSVGELFF
.	TRBV9	TRBJ2-3	TRBD1	TGTGCCAGCAGCGCAGGACAGGGTCCAGATACGCAGTATTTT	CASSAGQGPDTQYF
once	TRBV18	TRBJ2-3	TRBD2	TGTGCCAGCTCCCCCGGGACTAGCGGGAGCACAGATACGCAGTATTTT	CASSPGTSGSTDTQYF
.	TRBV7-2	TRBJ1-1	TRBD1	TGTGCCAGCAGCTTTGATGACAGGGGAAGATCTGAAGCTTTCTTT	CASSFDDRGRSEAFF
.	TRBV6-2/TRBV6-3	TRBJ2-5	.	TGTGCCAGCAGTTTCGGCAGGGGAGAGACCCAGTACTTC	CASSFGRGETQYF
.	TRBV30	TRBJ2-2	.	TGTGCCTGGAGTGCCAAGTCGTCCCTATACACCGGGGAGCTGTTTTTT	CAWSAKSSLYTGELFF
once	TRBV4-1	TRBJ1-1	.	TGCGCCAGCAGCCATCCAGGTACCCGGTTGTTGGAAGCTTTCTTT	CASSHPGTRLLEAFF
many	TRBV29-1	TRBJ2-7	TRBD1	TGCAGCGTTGAATCTTGGGACAGGGGATCCTACGAGCAGTACTTC	CSVESWDRGSYEQYF
.	TRBV6-6	TRBJ2-5	.	TGTGCCAGCAGTTCTAACCGCCTTGAGACCCAGTACTTC	CASSSNRLETQYF
once	TRBV7-2	TRBJ2-2	TRBD1	TGTGCCAGCAGCTTAGGGGGACAGGGTGCTGGCGGGGAGCTGTTTTTT	CASSLGGQGAGGELFF
.	TRBV18	TRBJ1-4	.	TGTGCCAGCTCACCAGTAAGGGTGGACTACGATGAAAAACTGTTTTTT	CASSPVRVDYDEKLFF
.	TRBV6-6	TRBJ1-2	TRBD1	TGTGCCAGCAGTAGATGGGACCCAGGGGGCGGCGGCTATGGCTACACCTTC	CASSRWDPGGGGYGYTF
.	TRBV21-1	TRBJ1-5	.	TGTGCCATGACCCGCCCCGGGGATAATCAGCCCCAGCATTTT	CAMTRPGDNQPQHF
once	TRBV7-3	TRBJ2-2	.	TGTGCCAGCAGCTTACACTTACCAGCGGGGAACACCGGGGAGCTGTTTTTT	CASSLHLPAGNTGELFF
.	TRBV7-2	TRBJ2-2	TRBD1	TGTGCCAGCAGCTTACAGGGGGCCTCGAACACCGGGGAGCTGTTTTTT	CASSLQGASNTGELFF
.	TRBV30	TRBJ1-2	TRBD1	TGTGCCTGGCAGAGGGGGGGGGACAGGAGCGACGGCTACACCTTC	CAWQRGGDRSDGYTF